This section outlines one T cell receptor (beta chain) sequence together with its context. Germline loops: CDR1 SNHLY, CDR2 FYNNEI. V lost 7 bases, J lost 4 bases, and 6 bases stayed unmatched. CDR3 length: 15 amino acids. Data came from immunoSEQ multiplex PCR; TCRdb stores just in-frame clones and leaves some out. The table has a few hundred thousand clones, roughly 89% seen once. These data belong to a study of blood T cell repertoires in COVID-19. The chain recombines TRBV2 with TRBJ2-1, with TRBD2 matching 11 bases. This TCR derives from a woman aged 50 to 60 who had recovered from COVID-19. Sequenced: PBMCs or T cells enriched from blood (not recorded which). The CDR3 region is CASTAGTSGYNEQFF. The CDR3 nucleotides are TGTGCCAGCACTGCCGGGACTAGCGGTTACAATGAGCAGTTCTTC.